This record covers a single T cell receptor beta chain. These data come from a study of beta chain features in type 1 diabetes. All of the isolated RNA was reverse transcribed, so expressed TCRB transcripts were sequenced. Using immunoSEQ multiplex PCR, the repertoire was profiled, and TCRdb retains in-frame clones only, with some absent. The table lists approximately 250,000 clones, 7.5% to 10% of them singletons. V dropped 4 bases and J dropped 6 bases, with 10 bases sitting between them. Looked up from germline, CDR1 is MDHEN and CDR2 is SYDVKM. The CDR3 covers 12 residues. This chain connects TRBV28 to TRBJ2-7, with D possibly being TRBD1 (6 bases). The specimen sequenced was naive CD4+ T cells from blood. This clonotype originated in a woman aged 18-29 years in good health. The CDR3 bases are TGTGCCAGCAGTTCAGGACAGACCGAGCAGTACTTC. Protein sequence: CASSSGQTEQYF.